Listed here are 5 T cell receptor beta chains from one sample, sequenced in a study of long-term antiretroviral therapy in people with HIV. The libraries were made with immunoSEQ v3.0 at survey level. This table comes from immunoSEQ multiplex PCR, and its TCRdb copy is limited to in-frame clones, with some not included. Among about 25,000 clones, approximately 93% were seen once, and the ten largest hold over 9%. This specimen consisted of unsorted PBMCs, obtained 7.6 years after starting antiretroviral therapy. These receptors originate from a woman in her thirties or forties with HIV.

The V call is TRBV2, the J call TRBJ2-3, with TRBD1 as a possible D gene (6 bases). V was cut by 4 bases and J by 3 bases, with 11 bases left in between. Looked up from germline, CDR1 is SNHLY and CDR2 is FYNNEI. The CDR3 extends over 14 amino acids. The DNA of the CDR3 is TGTGCCAGCAGTGCCAGGGGCAGTACAGATACGCAGTATTTT. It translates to CASSARGSTDTQYF.

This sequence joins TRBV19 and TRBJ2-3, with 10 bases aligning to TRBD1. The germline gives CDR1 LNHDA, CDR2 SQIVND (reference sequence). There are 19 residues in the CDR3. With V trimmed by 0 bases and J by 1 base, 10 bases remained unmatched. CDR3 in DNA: TGTGCCAGTAGTATAGATCGGGAGACAGGGGGCGGTCGCACAGATACGCAGTATTTT. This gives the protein CASSIDRETGGGRTDTQYF.

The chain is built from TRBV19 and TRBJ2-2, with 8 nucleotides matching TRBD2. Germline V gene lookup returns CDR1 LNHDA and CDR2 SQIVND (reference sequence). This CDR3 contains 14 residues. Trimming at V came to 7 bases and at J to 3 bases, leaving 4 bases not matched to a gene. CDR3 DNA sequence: TGTGCCAGTACGGGGGGGCGCGACACCGGGGAGCTGTTTTTT. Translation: CASTGGRDTGELFF.

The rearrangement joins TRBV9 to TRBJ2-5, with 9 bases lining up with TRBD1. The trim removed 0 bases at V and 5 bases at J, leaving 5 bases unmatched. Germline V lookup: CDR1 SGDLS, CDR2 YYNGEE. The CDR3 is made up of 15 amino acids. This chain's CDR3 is CASSVETGGAETQYF. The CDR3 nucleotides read TGTGCCAGCAGCGTAGAAACAGGGGGCGCCGAGACCCAGTACTTC.

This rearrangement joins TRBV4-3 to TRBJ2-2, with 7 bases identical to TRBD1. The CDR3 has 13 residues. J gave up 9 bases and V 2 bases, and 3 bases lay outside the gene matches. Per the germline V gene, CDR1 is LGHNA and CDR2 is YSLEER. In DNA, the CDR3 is TGCGCCAGCAGCCAACGGACAGGAAGGGAGCTGTTTTTT. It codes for CASSQRTGRELFF.